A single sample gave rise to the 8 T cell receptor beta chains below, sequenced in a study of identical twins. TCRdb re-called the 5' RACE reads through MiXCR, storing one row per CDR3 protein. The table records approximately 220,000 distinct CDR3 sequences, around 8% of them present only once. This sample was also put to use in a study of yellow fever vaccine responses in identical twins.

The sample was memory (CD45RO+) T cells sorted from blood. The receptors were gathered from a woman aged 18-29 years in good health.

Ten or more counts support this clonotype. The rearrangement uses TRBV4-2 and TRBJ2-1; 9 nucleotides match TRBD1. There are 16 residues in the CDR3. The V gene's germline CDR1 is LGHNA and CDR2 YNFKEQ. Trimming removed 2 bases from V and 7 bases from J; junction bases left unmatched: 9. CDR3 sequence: CASSQRRQGVRNEQFF. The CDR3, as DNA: TGTGCCAGCAGCCAACGTCGACAGGGGGTACGAAATGAGCAGTTCTTC.

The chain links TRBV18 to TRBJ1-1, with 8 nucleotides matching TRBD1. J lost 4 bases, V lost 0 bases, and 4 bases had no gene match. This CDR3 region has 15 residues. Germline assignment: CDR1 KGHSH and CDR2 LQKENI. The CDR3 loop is CASSPPPTGGTEAFF. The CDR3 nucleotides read TGTGCCAGCTCACCACCGCCAACAGGGGGCACTGAAGCTTTCTTT.

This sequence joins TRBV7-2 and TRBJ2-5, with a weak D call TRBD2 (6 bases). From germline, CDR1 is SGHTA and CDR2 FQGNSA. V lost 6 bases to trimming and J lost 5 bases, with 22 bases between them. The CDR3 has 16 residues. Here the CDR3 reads CASRSGWRGGVETQYF. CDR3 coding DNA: TGTGCCAGCAGGTCCGGCTGGCGGGGCGGTGTGGAGACCCAGTACTTC.

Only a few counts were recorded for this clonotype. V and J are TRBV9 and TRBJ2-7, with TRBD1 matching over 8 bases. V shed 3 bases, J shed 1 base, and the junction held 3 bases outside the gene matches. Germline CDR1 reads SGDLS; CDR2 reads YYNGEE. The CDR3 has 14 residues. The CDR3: CASSEGDRSYEQYF. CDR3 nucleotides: TGTGCCAGCAGCGAGGGGGACAGGTCCTACGAGCAGTACTTC.

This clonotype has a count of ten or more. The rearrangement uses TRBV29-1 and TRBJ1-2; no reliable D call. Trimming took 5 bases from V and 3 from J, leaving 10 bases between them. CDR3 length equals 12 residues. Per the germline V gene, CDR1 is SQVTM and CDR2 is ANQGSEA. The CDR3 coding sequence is TGCAGCGTTAAGATTGCGGACTATGGCTACACCTTC. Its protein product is CSVKIADYGYTF.

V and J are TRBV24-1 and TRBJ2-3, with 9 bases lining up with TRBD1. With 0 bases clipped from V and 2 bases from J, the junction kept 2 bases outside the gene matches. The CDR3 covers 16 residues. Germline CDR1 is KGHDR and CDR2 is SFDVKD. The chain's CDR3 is CATSDLGTGYTDTQYF. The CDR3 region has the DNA TGTGCCACCAGTGATTTGGGGACAGGGTACACAGATACGCAGTATTTT.

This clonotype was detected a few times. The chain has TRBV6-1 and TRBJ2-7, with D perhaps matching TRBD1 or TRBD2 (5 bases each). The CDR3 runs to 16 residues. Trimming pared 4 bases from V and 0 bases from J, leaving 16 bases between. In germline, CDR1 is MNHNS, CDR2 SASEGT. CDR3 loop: CASSATMGRSSYEQYF. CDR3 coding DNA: TGTGCCAGCAGTGCAACCATGGGACGGTCCTCCTACGAGCAGTACTTC.

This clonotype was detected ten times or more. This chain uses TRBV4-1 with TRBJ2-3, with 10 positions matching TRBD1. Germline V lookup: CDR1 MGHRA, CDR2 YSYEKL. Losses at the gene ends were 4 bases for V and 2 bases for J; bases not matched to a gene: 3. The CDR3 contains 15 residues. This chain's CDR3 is CASSRGTGATDTQYF. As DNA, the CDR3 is TGCGCCAGCAGCCGCGGGACAGGGGCCACAGATACGCAGTATTTT.